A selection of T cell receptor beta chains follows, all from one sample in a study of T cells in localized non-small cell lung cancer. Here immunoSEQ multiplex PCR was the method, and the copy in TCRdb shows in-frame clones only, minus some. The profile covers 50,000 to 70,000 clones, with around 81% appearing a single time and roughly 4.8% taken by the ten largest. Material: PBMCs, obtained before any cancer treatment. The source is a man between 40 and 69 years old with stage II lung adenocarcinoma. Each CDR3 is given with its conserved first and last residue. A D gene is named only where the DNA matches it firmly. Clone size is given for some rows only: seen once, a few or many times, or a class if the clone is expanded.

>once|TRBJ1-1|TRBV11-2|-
TGTGCCAGCAGCCCGTACGCGGGGACGGCGAACACTGAAGCTTTCTTT
CASSPYAGTANTEAFF
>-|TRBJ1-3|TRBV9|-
TGTGCCAGCAGCGTAGGCCAGGGAGGCACTGGAAACACCATATATTTT
CASSVGQGGTGNTIYF
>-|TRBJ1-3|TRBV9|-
TGTGCCAGCAGCGTAGGGGTCCAGCGCGCTGGAAACACCATATATTTT
CASSVGVQRAGNTIYF
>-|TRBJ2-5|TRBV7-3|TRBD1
TGTGCCAGCAGCTCCGGACAGGGAAGAGGGGAGACCCAGTACTTC
CASSSGQGRGETQYF
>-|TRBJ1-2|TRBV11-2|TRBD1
TGTGCCAGCAGTCACGGCCAGGGGGAGGATGGCTACACCTTC
CASSHGQGEDGYTF
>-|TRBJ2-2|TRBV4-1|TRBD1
TGCGCCAGCAGCCAAACAGGGGGGTTAGGGGAGCTGTTTTTT
CASSQTGGLGELFF
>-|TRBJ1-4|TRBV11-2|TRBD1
TGTGCCAGCAGCTCCGTGGGACAGGGGGCGGAAAAACTGTTTTTT
CASSSVGQGAEKLFF
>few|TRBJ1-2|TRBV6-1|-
TGTGCCAGCAGTGTCGGACAGCCGGGCGGCTACACCTTC
CASSVGQPGGYTF
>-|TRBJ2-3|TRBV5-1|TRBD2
TGCGCCAGCAGCACACGACTAGCGGGACGAGATACGCAGTATTTT
CASSTRLAGRDTQYF
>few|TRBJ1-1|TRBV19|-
TGTGCCAGTAGTATTAGACTACTGGAATCCGGCACTGAAGCTTTCTTT
CASSIRLLESGTEAFF
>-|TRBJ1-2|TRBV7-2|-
TGTGCCAGCAGCTCACAGGGTAATGGCTACACCTTC
CASSSQGNGYTF
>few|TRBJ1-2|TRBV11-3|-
TGTGCCAGCAGCCCGGACATAGCTAACTATGGCTACACCTTC
CASSPDIANYGYTF
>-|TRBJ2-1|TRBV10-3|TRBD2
TGTGCCACAACCGGGACTAGCGGGACCCGCTCCTACAATGAGCAGTTCTTC
CATTGTSGTRSYNEQFF
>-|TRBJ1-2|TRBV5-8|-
TGTGCCAGCAGCATTAGCTGGGACAAAAACTATGGCTACACCTTC
CASSISWDKNYGYTF
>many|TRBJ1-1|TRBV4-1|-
TGCGCCAGCCGACGTCCTCTTAGCCGGGGGGCGGTTGAAGCTTTCTTT
CASRRPLSRGAVEAFF
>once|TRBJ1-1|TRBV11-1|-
TGTGCCAGCAGCTTACGGGGGGACATGAACACTGAAGCTTTCTTT
CASSLRGDMNTEAFF
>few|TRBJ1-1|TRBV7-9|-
TGTGCCAGCAGCGAGGTAGGGAATACTGAAGCTTTCTTT
CASSEVGNTEAFF
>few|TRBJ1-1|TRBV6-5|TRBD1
TGTGCCAGCAGGGTGGGACAGGGTATGAACACTGAAGCTTTCTTT
CASRVGQGMNTEAFF
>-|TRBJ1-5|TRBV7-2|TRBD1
TGTGCCAGCAGCCAGGGGGCGCGAGGGAATCAGCCCCAGCATTTT
CASSQGARGNQPQHF
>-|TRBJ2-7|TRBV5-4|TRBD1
TGTGCCAGCAGCTCCTGGACAGGGAGGTTCGAGCAGTACTTC
CASSSWTGRFEQYF
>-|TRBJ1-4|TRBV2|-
TGTGCCAGCTCTCCGGGGCTGACTAATGAAAAACTGTTTTTT
CASSPGLTNEKLFF
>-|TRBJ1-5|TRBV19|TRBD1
TGTGCCAGTAGTGGAGGACAGGGCTTTCAGCCCCAGCATTTT
CASSGGQGFQPQHF
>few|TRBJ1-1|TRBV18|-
TGTGCCAGCTCACTCACCGCATCCGAGGCAAACGCTGAAGCTTTCTTT
CASSLTASEANAEAFF
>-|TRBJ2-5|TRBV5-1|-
TGCGCCAGCCAATTAGGTGGGCAAGAGACCCAGTACTTC
CASQLGGQETQYF
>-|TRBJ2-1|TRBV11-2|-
TGTGCCAGCAGTTTCGGACTTAACAATGAGCAGTTCTTC
CASSFGLNNEQFF
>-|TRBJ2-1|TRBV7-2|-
TGTGCCAGCAGCCCCGCCCGACGGGAGCAGTTCTTC
CASSPARREQFF
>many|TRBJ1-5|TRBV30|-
TGTGCCTGGAGTGAACATCTCTATCAGCCCCAGCATTTT
CAWSEHLYQPQHF
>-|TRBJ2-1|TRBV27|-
TGTGCCAGCACCGAGGGTAGGGGCAACAATGAGCAGTTCTTC
CASTEGRGNNEQFF
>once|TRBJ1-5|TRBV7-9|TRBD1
TGTGCCAGCAGCTTTGTGACAGGGAATATCAATCAGCCCCAGCATTTT
CASSFVTGNINQPQHF
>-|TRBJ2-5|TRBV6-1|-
TGTGCCAGCAGTTCCAGTGGGACAGAGACCCAGTACTTC
CASSSSGTETQYF
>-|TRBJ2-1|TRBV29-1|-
TGCAGCGTCCTTCCGACAGTCAGCTCCTACAATGAGCAGTTCTTC
CSVLPTVSSYNEQFF
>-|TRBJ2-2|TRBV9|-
TGTGCCAGCAGCGTAAATATAGGATCGAACACCGGGGAGCTGTTTTTT
CASSVNIGSNTGELFF
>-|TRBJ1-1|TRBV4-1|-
TGCGCCAGCAGCCAAGGGGGAAATAACACTGAAGCTTTCTTT
CASSQGGNNTEAFF
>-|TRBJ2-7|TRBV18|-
TGTGCCAGCTCACCGGATGCGAGCGGCCATTACGAGCAGTACTTC
CASSPDASGHYEQYF
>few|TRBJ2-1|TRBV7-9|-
TGTGCCAGCAGCTTACGGGGACGGACCTACAATGAGCAGTTCTTC
CASSLRGRTYNEQFF
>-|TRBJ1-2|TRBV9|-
TGTGCCAGCAGCGTCGGGGTAGTGGATGGCTACACCTTC
CASSVGVVDGYTF
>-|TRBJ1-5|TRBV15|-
TGTGCCACCAGCAGTTCGTATCAGCCCCAGCATTTT
CATSSSYQPQHF
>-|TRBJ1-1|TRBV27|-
TGTGCCAGCAGTACAGGTTACCACACTGAAGCTTTCTTT
CASSTGYHTEAFF
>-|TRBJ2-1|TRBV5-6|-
TGTGCCAGCAGCTTAATGGACGGCAATGAGCAGTTCTTC
CASSLMDGNEQFF
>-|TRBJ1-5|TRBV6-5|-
TGTGCCAGCAGTTATTCCCCGCTTAGCAATCAGCCCCAGCATTTT
CASSYSPLSNQPQHF
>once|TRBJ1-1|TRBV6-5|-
TGTGCCAGCAGTTCCCCAGGCACTGAAGCTTTCTTT
CASSSPGTEAFF
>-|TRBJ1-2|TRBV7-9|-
TGTGCCAGCAGCTCAACCACGAGCAGTGACGGGGGCTACACCTTC
CASSSTTSSDGGYTF
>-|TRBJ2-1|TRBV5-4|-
TGTGCCAGCAGCTTGGAGGAGTACAATGAGCAGTTCTTC
CASSLEEYNEQFF
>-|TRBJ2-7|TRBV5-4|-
TGTGCCAGCAGCTTGGACTCGGGACGAACTACGGAGCAGTACTTC
CASSLDSGRTTEQYF
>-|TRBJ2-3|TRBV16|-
TGTGCCAGCAGCCAAGACAGAGAAAGTGGCACAGATACGCAGTATTTT
CASSQDRESGTDTQYF
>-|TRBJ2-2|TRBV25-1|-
TGTGCCAGCAATCCGGGACAGAGAGCGGGGGTTGCCGGGGAGCTGTTTTTT
CASNPGQRAGVAGELFF
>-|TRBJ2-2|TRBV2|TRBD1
TGTGCCAGCAGTCCGGGACAGGGTTCGAACACCGGGGAGCTGTTTTTT
CASSPGQGSNTGELFF
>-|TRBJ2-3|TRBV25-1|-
TGTGCCAGCAGTGTTTCCGGGTCCCCGCAGTATTTT
CASSVSGSPQYF
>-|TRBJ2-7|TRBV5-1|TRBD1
TGCGCCAGCAGGACAGGGTTACCCTACGAGCAGTACTTC
CASRTGLPYEQYF
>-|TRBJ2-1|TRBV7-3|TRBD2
TGTGCCAGCAGCTTGACTAGCGGGAGAATAGCCTACAATGAGCAGTTCTTC
CASSLTSGRIAYNEQFF
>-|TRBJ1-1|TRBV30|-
TGTGCCTGGAGTACAGGGATGAACACTGAAGCTTTCTTT
CAWSTGMNTEAFF
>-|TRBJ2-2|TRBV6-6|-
TGTGCCAGCATCACCGGGACAAGGAACACCGGGGAGCTGTTTTTT
CASITGTRNTGELFF
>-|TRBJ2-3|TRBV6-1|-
TGTGCCAGCAGTGCCCCTAGCCTAGATACGCAGTATTTT
CASSAPSLDTQYF
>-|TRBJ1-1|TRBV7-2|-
TGTGCCAGCAGCTTAGCGGGGCCGCCTGAAGCTTTCTTT
CASSLAGPPEAFF
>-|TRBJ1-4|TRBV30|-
TGTGCCTGGTCGCAGGGTTCGACTAATGAAAAACTGTTTTTT
CAWSQGSTNEKLFF